This T cell receptor (beta chain) came from a study of T cells in tuberculosis. Study-wide context: T cells were selected with CD1B tetramers loaded with glucose monomycolate. Samples predate treatment or fall within its first 7 days. A South African cohort included IGRA-negative adolescents, latently infected IGRA-positive adolescents and adults with active tuberculosis.

V lost 5 bases to trimming and J lost 2 bases; unmatched junction nucleotides: 8. The germline V gene has CDR1 LNHDA and CDR2 SQIVND (reference sequence). This CDR3 is 16 amino acids long. Method: immunoSEQ multiplex PCR; TCRdb's copy keeps in-frame clones and lacks some. The sample has fewer than 40,000 clones, around 93% seen once. The time point was: new active TB diagnosis, blood taken before or within 7 days of starting treatment. Each donor contributed 90,000 to 100,000 T cells on average, unsorted. The sequence came from an adult with tuberculosis. Sample: PBMCs, taken at tuberculosis diagnosis. The V gene is TRBV19, the J gene TRBJ2-1, with TRBD2 identical over 8 bases. The CDR3 is CASSPHERGPYNEQFF. The CDR3 DNA is TGTGCCAGTAGTCCCCACGAGCGGGGGCCCTACAATGAGCAGTTCTTC.